Listed here are 15 T cell receptor beta chains from one sample, sequenced in a study of blood T cell repertoires in COVID-19. TCRdb's table, derived via immunoSEQ multiplex PCR, lists solely in-frame clones and lacks some. The sample consists of under 150,000 clones, roughly three quarters of them appearing once. Material for sequencing was peripheral blood. The source is an elderly woman with acute or convalescent COVID-19.

This chain connects TRBV7-8 to TRBJ2-1; TRBD2 agrees at 13 bases. Germline V lookup: CDR1 SGHVS, CDR2 FQNEAQ. The CDR3 is made up of 14 amino acids. The ends lost 0 bases at V and 12 bases at J; junction bases unmatched: 2. In DNA form, the CDR3 reads TGTGCCAGCAGCTTAGCGGGGACTAGCGGGGTGCAGTTCTTC. Translating gives CASSLAGTSGVQFF.

This clone was counted once. The gene calls are TRBV6-2 or TRBV6-3 and TRBJ2-3, with 10 bases identical to TRBD2. The CDR3 totals 14 residues. V trimming: 5 bases; J trimming: 2 bases; junction bases outside the gene matches: 1. The germline V gene has CDR1 MNHEY and CDR2 SVGEGT. DNA of the CDR3: TGTGCCAGCAGTACTAGCGGGGTCACAGATACGCAGTATTTT. Translation gives CASSTSGVTDTQYF.

The J gene is TRBJ1-4, the V gene TRBV19; TRBD1 aligns across 8 bases. The V segment lost 7 bases and the J segment 7 bases; nucleotides outside the gene matches: 8. This CDR3 comprises 14 residues. Germline CDR1 and CDR2: LNHDA and SQIVND (reference sequence). For the CDR3, the DNA is TGTGCCAGTAACGACAGGGGTCAAAGTGAAAAACTGTTTTTT. It is translated as CASNDRGQSEKLFF.

The chain employs TRBV20-1 and TRBJ1-1, with D hard to call. Trimming cost V 5 bases and J 5 bases, with 9 bases left between them. This CDR3 spans 11 amino acids. CDR1 is DFQATT, CDR2 SNEGSKA, per germline (reference sequence). Here the CDR3 reads CSAGRETEAFF. CDR3 DNA sequence: TGCAGTGCTGGGAGGGAGACTGAAGCTTTCTTT.

The chain is built from TRBV7-2 and TRBJ1-5; D not certain. This CDR3 comprises 13 residues. The V and J ends lost 5 bases and 4 bases respectively, with 9 bases between them. Per the germline V gene, CDR1 is SGHTA and CDR2 is FQGNSA. CDR3 region: CASSPNTNQPQHF. The CDR3 nucleotides read TGTGCCAGCAGCCCAAACACGAATCAGCCCCAGCATTTT.

This clone was detected a few times. The chain carries TRBV3-1 (or the pseudogene TRBV3-2) and TRBJ2-7, with no clear D. Germline CDR1 LGHDT, CDR2 YNNKEL (reference sequence). V gave up 5 bases and J gave up 3 bases, with 5 bases separating them. CDR3 size: 11 residues. The CDR3 region is CASSTNYEQYF. The CDR3 nucleotides are TGTGCCAGCAGCACAAACTACGAGCAGTACTTC.

This clone showed up just a few times. The rearrangement joins TRBV2 to TRBJ2-1, with TRBD1 matching over 9 bases. CDR1 is SNHLY, CDR2 FYNNEI, per germline. The length of the CDR3 is 15 residues. Trimming at V came to 6 bases and at J to 2 bases, leaving 5 bases not matched to a gene. The chain's CDR3 is CASSSGQGTYNEQFF. CDR3 DNA sequence: TGTGCCAGCAGCTCGGGACAGGGCACCTACAATGAGCAGTTCTTC.

The rearrangement links TRBV7-2 to TRBJ1-2, with 9 bases aligning to TRBD1. Per the germline V gene, CDR1 is SGHTA and CDR2 is FQGNSA. This CDR3 comprises 16 residues. The V and J ends lost 1 base and 3 bases, in that order; junction bases with no gene match: 6. The CDR3 DNA is TGTGCCAGCAGCTTAGGGGGACAGGGCGCGCACTATGGCTACACCTTC. This translates into CASSLGGQGAHYGYTF.

This chain uses TRBV18 with TRBJ2-6, with D tentatively TRBD2 (5 bases). This CDR3 comprises 15 residues. V shed 3 bases and J shed 1 base, with 7 bases lying between them. CDR1 is KGHSH, CDR2 LQKENI, per germline. The CDR3 protein is CASSPEGSGANVLTF. The CDR3 DNA follows: TGTGCCAGCTCACCTGAGGGATCTGGGGCCAACGTCCTGACTTTC.

The rearrangement uses TRBV15 and TRBJ1-2; 7 bases match TRBD1. V lost 4 bases and J lost 8; bases outside the gene matches: 7. This CDR3 has 13 residues. Germline V gene lookup returns CDR1 LNHNV and CDR2 YYDKDF (reference sequence). CDR3: CATSIATGTGYTF. The CDR3 coding sequence is TGTGCCACCAGCATCGCGACAGGGACCGGCTACACCTTC. The complete variable domain, with remaining parts taken from reference TRBV15 and TRBJ1-2, reads DAMVIQNPRYQVTQFGKPVTLSCSQTLNHNVMYWYQQKSSQAPKLLFHYYDKDFNNEADTPDNFQSRRPNTSFCFLDIRSPGLGDTAMYLCATSIATGTGYTFGSGTRLTVV.

This clone has a handful of counts. CDR3 in amino acids: CASSSRGYEQYF. Here the CDR3 DNA reads TGTGCCAGCAGCTCCAGGGGGTACGAGCAGTACTTC. The chain is built from TRBV7-2 and TRBJ2-7; TRBD1 aligns across 7 bases. Germline trimming cut 4 bases from V and 4 bases from J; bases unmatched to any gene: 1. CDR1 is SGHTA and CDR2 is FQGNSA in the germline V gene. This CDR3 has 12 residues.

V gene TRBV18 combines with J gene TRBJ2-7, with 11 bases matching TRBD1. Trimming took 2 bases from V and 3 from J; bases not matched to a gene: 3. The CDR3 has 15 amino acids. Germline assignment: CDR1 KGHSH and CDR2 LQKENI. CDR3 nucleotide sequence: TGTGCCAGCTCACCATTTGGGACAGGGGGCTACGAGCAGTACTTC. Its protein is CASSPFGTGGYEQYF.

This chain links TRBV19 with TRBJ1-2; D is possibly TRBD1 (5 bases). The ends were cut back, 2 bases at V and 6 bases at J, with 10 bases in the middle. Per germline, CDR1 LNHDA and CDR2 SQIVND (reference sequence). There are 13 residues in the CDR3. This CDR3 is CASSITQGHGYTF. The DNA of the CDR3 is TGTGCCAGTAGTATAACTCAGGGTCATGGCTACACCTTC.

V and J are TRBV7-2 and TRBJ2-1; 7 bases match TRBD1. The junction had 4 bases not matched to a gene; V was cut back by 4 bases and J by 4 bases. Per the germline V gene, CDR1 is SGHTA and CDR2 is FQGNSA. The CDR3 runs 14 residues. The CDR3 region is CASSSRQGYNEQFF. The CDR3 DNA reads TGTGCCAGCAGCTCCAGACAGGGATACAATGAGCAGTTCTTC.

This chain links TRBV6-5 with TRBJ2-7; 12 bases are a match to TRBD2. Germline CDR1 and CDR2: MNHEY and SVGAGI. V lost 6 bases and J lost 7; bases outside the gene matches: 7. This CDR3 has 14 amino acids. The CDR3 DNA reads as TGTGCCAGCAGCAATCTAGCGGGGGGGAGAGAGCAGTACTTC. This sequence encodes CASSNLAGGREQYF.